A selection of T cell receptor beta chains follows, all from one sample in a study of cytomegalovirus exposure and HLA in healthy donors. Clones were sequenced by immunoSEQ multiplex PCR, and TCRdb holds only the in-frame ones, with some missing. The profile shows around 91,000 clones, approximately 78% of them singletons. The specimen sequenced was PBMCs. These receptors all stem from a male donor in good health and CMV-seropositive. The CDR3 runs from the conserved cysteine through the conserved F or W. Fields, in order: D gene, V gene, J gene, clone size, CDR3 DNA, CDR3 protein. A D gene is named only where the DNA matches it firmly. Rows may omit the clone size; those that give it use once, few, many or a size class.

TRBD1	TRBV5-4	TRBJ2-5	-	TGTGCCAGCAGCTTTGGACAGGGAAGTGAGACCCAGTACTTC	CASSFGQGSETQYF
-	TRBV5-6	TRBJ1-3	-	TGTGCCAGCAGCTTGGGACTTCTCCGGGACACCATATATTTT	CASSLGLLRDTIYF
-	TRBV7-9	TRBJ2-5	-	TGTGCCAGCAGCTTAGGGCCAAGTCGAGAGACCCAGTACTTC	CASSLGPSRETQYF
TRBD1	TRBV28	TRBJ2-7	-	TGTGCCAGCAGGCCGACAGGGAGCTCCTACGAGCAGTACTTC	CASRPTGSSYEQYF
-	TRBV11-1	TRBJ2-7	-	TGTGCCAGCAGTCGCTCCTACGAGCAGTACTTC	CASSRSYEQYF
TRBD1	TRBV9	TRBJ1-1	-	TGTGCCAGCAGCGTTAAGACAGGGCCTGTTGAAGCTTTCTTT	CASSVKTGPVEAFF
-	TRBV19	TRBJ2-5	-	TGTGCCAGTAGTACGCGCGAGACCCAGTACTTC	CASSTRETQYF
-	TRBV19	TRBJ2-3	-	TGTGCCAGTAGTACTACGGGGATCACTAGCACAGATACGCAGTATTTT	CASSTTGITSTDTQYF
TRBD2	TRBV10-1	TRBJ2-3	-	TGCGCCAGCAGTGAGATAGCGGGAGTAGGTCCGACAGATACGCAGTATTTT	CASSEIAGVGPTDTQYF
TRBD1	TRBV6-1	TRBJ1-2	-	TGTGCCAGCATGACAGGGGTCGAAATGTACTATGGCTACACCTTC	CASMTGVEMYYGYTF
-	TRBV5-6	TRBJ2-2	-	TGTGCCAGCAGCTTGGCCGGTCGGGAACAAACCGGGGAGCTGTTTTTT	CASSLAGREQTGELFF
-	TRBV7-9	TRBJ2-3	few	TGTGCCAGCAGCCCTTCTAGGTTCCTGGGCACAGATACGCAGTATTTT	CASSPSRFLGTDTQYF
-	TRBV11-2	TRBJ2-7	-	TGTGCCAGCAGCTACGCAGGGCTCGGTTACGAGCAGTACTTC	CASSYAGLGYEQYF
-	TRBV7-9	TRBJ2-3	-	TGTGCCAGCAGCTTAGTCGGGGATTTGACAGATACGCAGTATTTT	CASSLVGDLTDTQYF
TRBD2	TRBV2	TRBJ2-1	-	TGTGCCAGCAGTCTAACCGGGACTAGCAGGAATGAGCAGTTCTTC	CASSLTGTSRNEQFF
TRBD2	TRBV6-5	TRBJ2-3	-	TGTGCCAGCAGTATTAGCGGGAGTCGCGCAGATACGCAGTATTTT	CASSISGSRADTQYF
-	TRBV12-5	TRBJ1-5	-	TGTGCTAGTGGTCCCGGACAGACGGCCTATCAGCCCCAGCATTTT	CASGPGQTAYQPQHF
-	TRBV7-6	TRBJ1-2	once	TGTGCCAGCAGCTTCCCCCCCAGGCGTGGGAGTTATGGTGGCTACACCTTC	CASSFPPRRGSYGGYTF
-	TRBV28	TRBJ1-1	-	TGTGCCAGCAATATATTAGAGGGTACTGAAGCTTTCTTT	CASNILEGTEAFF
TRBD1	TRBV7-8	TRBJ1-1	-	TGTGCCAGCAGCATAGACAGGGTGAACACTGAAGCTTTCTTT	CASSIDRVNTEAFF
TRBD1	TRBV19	TRBJ1-5	-	TGTGCCAGTAGGGACAGGGGGCGCTCAGGGCAGCCCCAGCATTTT	CASRDRGRSGQPQHF
TRBD1	TRBV6-6	TRBJ1-2	once	TGTGCCAGCATTTTTGGGACAGGGGGCAGGAGCTATGGCTGCACCTTC	CASIFGTGGRSYGCTF
-	TRBV28	TRBJ1-5	-	TGTGCCAGCAGCCTAGATAGCAATCAGCCCCAGCATTTT	CASSLDSNQPQHF
TRBD1	TRBV18	TRBJ1-2	few	TGTGCCAGCTCACTGGCCCGGGACAGGGTAGAAGGCTACACCTTC	CASSLARDRVEGYTF
-	TRBV7-8	TRBJ1-1	few	TGTGCCAGCAGCAGCCGGGAAAGGAACACTGAAGCTTTCTTT	CASSSRERNTEAFF
TRBD1	TRBV30	TRBJ1-1	-	TGTGCCTGGAGTGTTCCACAGGGGAGGACTGAAGCTTTCTTT	CAWSVPQGRTEAFF
-	TRBV28	TRBJ1-1	medium-sized	TGTGCCAGCAGTTCCCTTTCGACAGTGAACACTGAAGCTTTCTTT	CASSSLSTVNTEAFF
-	TRBV6-1	TRBJ1-4	-	TGTGCCAGCAGTGACGGCAGGGCAACTAATGAAAAACTGTTTTTT	CASSDGRATNEKLFF
-	TRBV5-1	TRBJ2-2	-	TGCGCCAGCAGCTCGGGGAGCCGCGACACCGGGGAGCTGTTTTTT	CASSSGSRDTGELFF
-	TRBV10-3	TRBJ1-1	-	TGTGCCATCAGTGAGATGCGGGATTGGGACACTGAAGCTTTCTTT	CAISEMRDWDTEAFF
TRBD1	TRBV2	TRBJ2-1	-	TGTGCCAGCGGACAGGACAGCTACAATGAGCAGTTCTTC	CASGQDSYNEQFF
-	TRBV19	TRBJ2-7	-	TGTGCCAGTAGTGGAGGATACGAGCAGTACTTC	CASSGGYEQYF
TRBD1	TRBV19	TRBJ1-1	-	TGTGCCAGTAGCTACGGGACAGCCATTGAAGCTTTCTTT	CASSYGTAIEAFF
TRBD1	TRBV7-2	TRBJ1-5	-	TGTGCCAGCAGCTTAGCGGGGACAGGGAAGGTAGCCCAGCATTTT	CASSLAGTGKVAQHF
-	TRBV6-5	TRBJ2-1	once	TGTGCCAGCAGTTTAAGGGGAGGAAACAATGAGCAGTTCTTC	CASSLRGGNNEQFF
-	TRBV10-3	TRBJ2-2	-	TGTGCCATCAGTGAGGGGGGGGCGCGAACCGGGGAGCTGTTTTTT	CAISEGGARTGELFF
TRBD1	TRBV18	TRBJ1-1	few	TGTGCCAGCTCACCTATCGGGACAGTGAACACTGAAGCTTTCTTT	CASSPIGTVNTEAFF
-	TRBV7-2	TRBJ2-1	-	TGTGCCAGCAGCTTAGGTGTCCAGGGCAATGAGCAGTTCTTC	CASSLGVQGNEQFF
-	TRBV29-1	TRBJ1-2	-	TGCAGCGTTGTCGAGGTCACTAACTATGGCTACACCTTC	CSVVEVTNYGYTF
TRBD2	TRBV27	TRBJ2-3	-	TGTGCCAGCCGACCTAGCGGATCCACAGATACGCAGTATTTT	CASRPSGSTDTQYF
-	TRBV27	TRBJ1-2	-	TGTGCCAGCAGTTTAGTCGGAGAGGACTATGGCTACACCTTC	CASSLVGEDYGYTF
TRBD2	TRBV7-9	TRBJ2-1	few	TGTGCCAGCAGCTTAGGACTAGCGGGTCGGCGGGAGCAGTTCTTC	CASSLGLAGRREQFF
-	TRBV18	TRBJ2-7	-	TGTGCCAGCTCCCACCCCTTGACTCCGGGCGAGCAGTACTTC	CASSHPLTPGEQYF
TRBD1	TRBV14	TRBJ2-5	-	TGTGCCAGCAGCCTACGAGGACAGGCGGAGATGTACTTC	CASSLRGQAEMYF
-	TRBV5-1	TRBJ2-2	few	TGCGCCAGCAGCTTGAACAGCAACACCGGGGAGCTGTTTTTT	CASSLNSNTGELFF
-	TRBV5-4	TRBJ2-7	-	TGTGCCAGCAGCCAAAGCGGGTTCTCCTACGAGCAGTACTTC	CASSQSGFSYEQYF
-	TRBV4-2	TRBJ2-3	-	TGTGCCAGCAGCCAAGATCTCCCCAGGGGTGGGGCAGATACGCAGTATTTT	CASSQDLPRGGADTQYF